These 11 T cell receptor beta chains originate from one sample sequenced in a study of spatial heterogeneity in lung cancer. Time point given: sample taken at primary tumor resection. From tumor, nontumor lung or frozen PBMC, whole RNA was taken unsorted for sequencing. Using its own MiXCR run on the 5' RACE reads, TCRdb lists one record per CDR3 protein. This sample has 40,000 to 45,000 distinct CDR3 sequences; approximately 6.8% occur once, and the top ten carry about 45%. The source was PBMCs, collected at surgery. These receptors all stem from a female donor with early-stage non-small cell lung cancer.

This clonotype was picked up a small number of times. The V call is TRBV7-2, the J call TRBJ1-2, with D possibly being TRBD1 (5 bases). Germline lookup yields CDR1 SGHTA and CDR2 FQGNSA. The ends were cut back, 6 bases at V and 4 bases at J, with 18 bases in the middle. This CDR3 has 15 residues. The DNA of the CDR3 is TGTGCCAGCAGTTCATCCCCCGGGACTACCTATGGCTACACCTTC. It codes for CASSSSPGTTYGYTF.

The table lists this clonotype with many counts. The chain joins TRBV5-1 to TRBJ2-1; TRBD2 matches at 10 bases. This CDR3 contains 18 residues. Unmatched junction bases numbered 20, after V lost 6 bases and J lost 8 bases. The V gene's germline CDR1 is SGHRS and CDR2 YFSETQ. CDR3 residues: CASTLGAESGGAAHEQFF. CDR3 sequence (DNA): TGCGCCAGCACCCTAGGAGCGGAAAGCGGGGGGGCCGCTCATGAGCAGTTCTTC.

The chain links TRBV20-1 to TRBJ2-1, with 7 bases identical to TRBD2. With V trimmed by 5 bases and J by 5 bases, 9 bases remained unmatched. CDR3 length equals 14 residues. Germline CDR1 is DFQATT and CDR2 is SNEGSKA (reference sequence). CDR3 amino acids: CSARKAGKNNEQFF. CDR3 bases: TGCAGTGCTCGAAAAGCGGGGAAAAACAATGAGCAGTTCTTC.

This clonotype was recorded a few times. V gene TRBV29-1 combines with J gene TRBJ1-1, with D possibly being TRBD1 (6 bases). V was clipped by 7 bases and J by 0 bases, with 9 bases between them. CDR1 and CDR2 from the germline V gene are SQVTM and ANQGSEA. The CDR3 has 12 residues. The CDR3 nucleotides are TGCAGCGGCGACAGGCTGAACACTGAAGCTTTCTTT. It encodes CSGDRLNTEAFF.

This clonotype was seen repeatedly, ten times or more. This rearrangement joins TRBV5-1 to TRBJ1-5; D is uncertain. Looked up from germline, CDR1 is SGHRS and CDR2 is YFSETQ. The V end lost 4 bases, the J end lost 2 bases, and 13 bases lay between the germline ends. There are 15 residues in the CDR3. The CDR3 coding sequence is TGCGCCAGCAGCCCGACTGGACTGGGCAATCAGCCCCAGCATTTT. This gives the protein CASSPTGLGNQPQHF.

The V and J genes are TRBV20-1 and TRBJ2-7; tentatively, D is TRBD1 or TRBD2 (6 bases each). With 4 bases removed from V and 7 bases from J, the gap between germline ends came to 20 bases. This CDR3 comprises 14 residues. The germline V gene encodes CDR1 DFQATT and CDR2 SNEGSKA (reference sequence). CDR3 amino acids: CSATRGGLDSEQYF. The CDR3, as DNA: TGCAGTGCTACCAGAGGGGGACTCGATTCGGAGCAGTACTTC.

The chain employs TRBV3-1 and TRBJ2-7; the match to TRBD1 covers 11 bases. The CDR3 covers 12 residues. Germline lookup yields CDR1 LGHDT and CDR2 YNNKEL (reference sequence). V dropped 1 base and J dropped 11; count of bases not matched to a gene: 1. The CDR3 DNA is TGTGCCAGCAGCCAAGGGACAGGGGGCAAGTACTTC. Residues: CASSQGTGGKYF.

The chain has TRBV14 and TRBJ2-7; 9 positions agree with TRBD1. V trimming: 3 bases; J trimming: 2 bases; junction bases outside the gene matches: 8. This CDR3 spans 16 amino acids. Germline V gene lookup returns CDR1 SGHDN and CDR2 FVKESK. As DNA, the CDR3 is TGTGCCAGCAGCCAGAATCCGGGACAGGGTCCCTACGAGCAGTACTTC. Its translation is CASSQNPGQGPYEQYF.

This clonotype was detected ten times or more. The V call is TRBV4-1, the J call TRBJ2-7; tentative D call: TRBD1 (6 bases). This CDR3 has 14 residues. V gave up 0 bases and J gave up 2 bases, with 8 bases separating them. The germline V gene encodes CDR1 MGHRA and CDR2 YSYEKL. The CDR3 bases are TGCGCCAGCAGCCAAGAAGGGGGAACCTACGAGCAGTACTTC. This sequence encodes CASSQEGGTYEQYF.

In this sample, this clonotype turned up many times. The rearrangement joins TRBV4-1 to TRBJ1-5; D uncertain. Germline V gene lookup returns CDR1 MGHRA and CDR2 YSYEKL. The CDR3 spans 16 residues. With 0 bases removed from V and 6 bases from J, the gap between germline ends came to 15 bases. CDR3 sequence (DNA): TGCGCCAGCAGCCAAGATTTGGCTAGGAGCGGTCAGCCCCAGCATTTT. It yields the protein CASSQDLARSGQPQHF.

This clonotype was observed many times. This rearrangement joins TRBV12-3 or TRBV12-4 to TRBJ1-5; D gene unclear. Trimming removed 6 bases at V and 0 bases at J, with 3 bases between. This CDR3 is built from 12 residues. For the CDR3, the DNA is TGTGCCAGCAGGGATAGCAATCAGCCCCAGCATTTT. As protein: CASRDSNQPQHF.